This TCR beta chain derives from a study of early T cells in non-severe SARS-CoV-2 infection. Across the whole study: Bulk RNA taken from unsorted whole blood was sequenced, leaving chains unpaired. The study, taken as a whole, reports: Anti-spike CD8 specificities were favored by VDJdb matching, whose results missed private and CD4 specificities.

Concerning this clonotype itself: Its antigen is not known.

CDR1 and CDR2 from the germline V gene are SGHRS and YFSETQ. V lost 4 bases, J lost 6 bases, and 13 bases lay in between. The CDR3 is made up of 13 amino acids. The TCR library protocol attached unique molecular identifiers to the individual cDNA molecules. TCRdb reprocessed the 5' RACE reads with MiXCR, giving one entry per CDR3 protein. The repertoire includes 85,000 to 95,000 distinct CDR3 sequences, 14% to 15% of them detected once, and around 0.5% sits in the top ten. Sequenced input: whole blood. The chain employs TRBV5-1 and TRBJ1-1; tentative D call: TRBD1 (6 bases). This TCR was sampled from an adult who was a healthcare worker with PCR-confirmed SARS-CoV-2 infection or an uninfected control (not recorded which). This chain's CDR3 is CASSLGYRAEAFF. As DNA, the CDR3 is TGCGCCAGCAGCCTCGGATACAGGGCTGAAGCTTTCTTT.